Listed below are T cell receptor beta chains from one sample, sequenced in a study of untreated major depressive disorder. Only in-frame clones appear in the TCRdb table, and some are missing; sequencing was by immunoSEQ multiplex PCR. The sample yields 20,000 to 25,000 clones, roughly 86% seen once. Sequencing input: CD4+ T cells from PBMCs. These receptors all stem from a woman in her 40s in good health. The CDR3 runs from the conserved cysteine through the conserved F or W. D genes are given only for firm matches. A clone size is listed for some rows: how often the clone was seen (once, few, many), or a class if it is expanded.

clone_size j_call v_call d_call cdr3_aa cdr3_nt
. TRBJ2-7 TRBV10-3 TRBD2 CAVQREANYEQYF TGTGCCGTACAGCGGGAGGCCAACTACGAGCAGTACTTC
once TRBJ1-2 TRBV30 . CAWTTAAGGLYNYGYTF TGTGCCTGGACAACAGCCGCTGGGGGTTTGTATAACTATGGCTACACCTTC
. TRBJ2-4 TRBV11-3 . CASSPRFEPNIQYF TGTGCCAGCAGCCCCCGCTTTGAGCCAAACATTCAGTACTTC
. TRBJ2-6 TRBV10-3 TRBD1 CATRGQGFSGANVLTF TGTGCCACCCGCGGACAGGGGTTTTCTGGGGCCAACGTCCTGACTTTC
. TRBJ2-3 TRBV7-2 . CASSLVRPTDTQYF TGTGCCAGCAGCTTAGTTAGACCCACAGATACGCAGTATTTT
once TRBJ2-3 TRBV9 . CASSVAGRTDTQYF TGTGCCAGCAGCGTAGCGGGTCGCACAGATACGCAGTATTTT
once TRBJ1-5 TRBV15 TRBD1 CATSRTGQDNQPQHF TGTGCCACCAGCAGGACCGGACAGGACAATCAGCCCCAGCATTTT
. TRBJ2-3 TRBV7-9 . CASSLGHVADTQYF TGTGCCAGCAGCTTGGGTCACGTGGCAGATACGCAGTATTTT
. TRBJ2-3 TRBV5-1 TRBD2 CASSSTATSGGTDTQYF TGCGCCAGCAGCTCGACCGCGACTAGCGGGGGAACCGATACGCAGTATTTT
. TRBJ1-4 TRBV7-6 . CASSLGSSFNEKLFF TGTGCCAGCAGCTTGGGGTCCAGCTTTAATGAAAAACTGTTTTTT
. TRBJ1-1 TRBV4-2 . CASSQEQGRVNTEAFF TGTGCCAGCAGCCAAGAGCAGGGGAGGGTGAACACTGAAGCTTTCTTT